The 20 T cell receptor beta chains given below trace back to one sample, sequenced in a study of blood T cells in healthy people across ages. For the second PCR, which ran for roughly 7 to 11 cycles, a sample-barcoded 5' primer and a J-beta primer mix were used. TCRdb re-called the 5' RACE reads with MiXCR, one entry per CDR3 protein. The top ten hold over 3.5% of the sample, which has some 1,500,000 distinct CDR3 sequences, 42% seen once. Source material: blood. These receptors all come from a woman aged 18-29 years in good health.

This chain uses TRBV20-1 with TRBJ2-3; 7 bases are shared with TRBD1. Germline assignment: CDR1 DFQATT and CDR2 SNEGSKA (reference sequence). CDR3 length equals 16 residues. J gave up 0 bases and V 6 bases, and 12 bases lay outside the gene matches. The CDR3 region is CSAKTGYYSSTDTQYF. CDR3 nucleotides: TGCAGTGCCAAGACAGGGTACTACTCTAGCACAGATACGCAGTATTTT.

The chain couples TRBV27 to TRBJ1-6; D not resolved. Germline V gene lookup returns CDR1 MNHEY and CDR2 SMNVEV (reference sequence). V lost 7 bases, J lost 3 bases, and 10 bases lay in between. The CDR3 has 14 amino acids. CDR3 coding DNA: TGTGCCAGCACCTACGGCGGCTATAATTCACCCCTCCACTTT. Amino acid sequence: CASTYGGYNSPLHF.

The sample holds a few counts of this clonotype. This sequence joins TRBV7-8 and TRBJ2-5; 8 bases are shared with TRBD1. Trimming at V came to 5 bases and at J to 0 bases, leaving 5 bases not matched to a gene. This CDR3 region has 15 residues. Per germline, CDR1 SGHVS and CDR2 FQNEAQ. The DNA of the CDR3 is TGTGCCAGCAGCCTCGGACAGGGACACCAAGAGACCCAGTACTTC. Its translation: CASSLGQGHQETQYF.

This chain joins TRBV20-1 and TRBJ2-3; D might be TRBD2 (7 bases). The germline V gene encodes CDR1 DFQATT and CDR2 SNEGSKA (reference sequence). This CDR3 comprises 15 residues. This CDR3 is CSLNGRGQSTDTQYF. CDR3 DNA: TGCAGCCTTAATGGGCGGGGGCAAAGCACAGATACGCAGTATTTT.

The rearrangement uses TRBV29-1 and TRBJ1-2; D gene unclear. Trimming took 7 bases from V and 8 from J, leaving 20 bases between them. The CDR3 is 13 residues long. Per the germline V gene, CDR1 is SQVTM and CDR2 is ANQGSEA. CDR3 DNA: TGCAGCGCCCTTCGGGATTTAGGGAGAGGCTACACCTTC. Residues: CSALRDLGRGYTF.

The chain carries TRBV7-2 and TRBJ2-3; 7 bases match TRBD2. The V and J ends lost 2 bases and 0 bases, in that order; junction bases with no gene match: 8. CDR1 and CDR2 from the germline V gene are SGHTA and FQGNSA. The CDR3 is made up of 17 amino acids. The CDR3: CASSLYPSGTSTDTQYF. In DNA form, the CDR3 reads TGTGCCAGCAGCTTATACCCTAGCGGTACTAGCACAGATACGCAGTATTTT. Full variable domain (missing parts from reference TRBV7-2 and TRBJ2-3): GAGVSQSPSNKVTEKGKDVELRCDPISGHTALYWYRQSLGQGLEFLIYFQGNSAPDKSGLPSDRFSAERTGGSVSTLTIQRTQQEDSAVYLCASSLYPSGTSTDTQYFGPGTRLTVL.

V is TRBV28 and J is TRBJ2-5; a possible D gene is TRBD1 (5 bases). The J call is in doubt because the DNA end fits TRBJ2-7 better. The CDR3 consists of 13 residues. Germline V gene lookup returns CDR1 MDHEN and CDR2 SYDVKM. DNA of the CDR3: TGTGCCAGCAGTTTTGGACACAAATACGAGCAGTACTTC. This sequence encodes CASSFGHKYEQYF.

The gene calls are TRBV6-6 and TRBJ2-1; D remains ambiguous. Trimming removed 5 bases at V and 15 bases at J, with 14 bases between. The CDR3 consists of 11 residues. Germline CDR1 MNHNY, CDR2 SVGAGI (reference sequence). For the CDR3, the DNA is TGTGCCAGCAGTCAATTTCCCTTGGGGTTCTTC. This gives the protein CASSQFPLGFF.

This chain connects TRBV13 to TRBJ1-1; a possible D gene is TRBD1 (6 bases). The CDR3 sequence is 15 residues long. Deletions cut 5 bases from V and 5 bases from J, with 18 bases between. The V gene's germline CDR1 is PRHDT and CDR2 FYEKMQ (reference sequence). The chain's CDR3 is CASSPTGYRWTEAFF. The CDR3 DNA reads as TGTGCCAGCAGCCCAACAGGGTATAGATGGACTGAAGCTTTCTTT.

This clonotype turned up a few times. The chain couples TRBV29-1 to TRBJ1-2, with D perhaps matching TRBD1 (6 bases). The length of the CDR3 is 15 residues. The germline V and J ends were trimmed by 1 base and 5 bases, with 17 bases remaining between them. Germline V gene data show CDR1 as SQVTM and CDR2 as ANQGSEA. CDR3 loop: CSVEARGGELYGYTF. The CDR3, as DNA: TGCAGCGTTGAAGCCAGAGGGGGGGAACTATATGGCTACACCTTC.

Worth noting for this clonotype: Germline is not matched at one junction end, which may reflect a read error. The chain combines TRBV28 with TRBJ1-2, with D maybe TRBD1 (5 bases). Germline-derived CDR1 and CDR2 are MDHEN and SYDVKM. The CDR3 sequence is 13 residues long. The CDR3 is CTSRDADRSGYTF. The CDR3 DNA sequence: TGTACCAGCAGGGACGCCGACAGATCTGGCTACACCTTC.

The rearrangement links TRBV20-1 to TRBJ1-1, with a tentative D call TRBD1 (6 bases). V was clipped by 2 bases and J by 4 bases, with 14 bases between them. This CDR3 contains 14 residues. The V gene's germline CDR1 is DFQATT and CDR2 SNEGSKA (reference sequence). In nucleotides, the CDR3 is TGCAGTGCTAGATTGGGGGGCCGGATCACTGAAGCTTTCTTT. This gives the protein CSARLGGRITEAFF.

This clonotype was seen a few times. The V call is TRBV6-5, the J call TRBJ2-1; D is possibly TRBD1 or TRBD2 (5 bases each). The V end lost 2 bases, the J end lost 4 bases, and 12 bases lay between the germline ends. Germline V gene sequence: CDR1 MNHEY, CDR2 SVGAGI. The CDR3 has 15 amino acids. The CDR3 spells CASSYGAGTYNEQFF. CDR3 bases: TGTGCCAGCAGTTACGGGGCAGGGACGTACAATGAGCAGTTCTTC.

The rearrangement uses TRBV5-1 and TRBJ1-5; tentative D call: TRBD1 (6 bases). The CDR3 is made up of 13 amino acids. The germline CDR1 and CDR2 sequences are SGHRS and YFSETQ. Deletions cut 5 bases from V and 4 bases from J, with 10 bases between. The DNA of the CDR3 is TGCGCCAGCAGGTGGGACACTAATCAGCCCCAGCATTTT. Amino acids: CASRWDTNQPQHF.

Turning to this clonotype: A much more abundant neighbour one base away suggests this may be a read error. The gene calls are TRBV20-1 and TRBJ2-1; TRBD2 agrees at 8 bases. Looked up from germline, CDR1 is DFQATT and CDR2 is SNEGSKA (reference sequence). Trimming at V came to 7 bases and at J to 1 base, leaving 9 bases not matched to a gene. This CDR3 contains 15 residues. CDR3 coding DNA: TGCAGTGTTTGGACTAGCCGATTATCCTACAATGAGCAGTTCTTC. Translation gives CSVWTSRLSYNEQFF.

V usage is TRBV7-2 and J usage is TRBJ2-7; either TRBD1 or TRBD2 may supply D (5 bases each). The CDR3 covers 15 residues. The germline gives CDR1 SGHTA, CDR2 FQGNSA. The V gene lost 5 bases and the J gene lost 3 bases, with 17 bases spanning the gap. This CDR3 is CASSPRLVGDYEQYF. The CDR3 bases are TGTGCCAGCAGCCCCAGGCTGGTGGGGGACTACGAGCAGTACTTC.

The chain combines TRBV4-3 with TRBJ2-7; 7 bases fit TRBD2. J was trimmed by 5 bases and V by 4 bases; bases with no gene match: 8. CDR1 is LGHNA, CDR2 YSLEER, per germline. This CDR3 contains 14 residues. The CDR3 DNA follows: TGCGCCAGCAGCCTTTGGATAGGGAGGGACGAGCAGTACTTC. Amino acids: CASSLWIGRDEQYF.

This clonotype has more than one count but fewer than ten. The chain couples TRBV18 to TRBJ1-2, with 7 bases that match TRBD1. V trimming: 5 bases; J trimming: 2 bases; junction bases outside the gene matches: 5. In germline, CDR1 is KGHSH, CDR2 LQKENI. The CDR3 loop spans 14 amino acids. The CDR3 DNA follows: TGTGCCAGCTCAACAGGGGATAAGAACTATGGCTACACCTTC. Encoded protein: CASSTGDKNYGYTF.

About this clonotype itself: Being one base from a much bigger clone, this may be a read error. The chain links TRBV9 to TRBJ1-5, with D unresolved. Germline loops: CDR1 SGDLS, CDR2 YYNGEE. The CDR3 contains 15 residues. In nucleotides, the CDR3 is TGTGCCGGCAGCGTAGGGCCCGCAGAGAATCAGCCCCAGCATTTT. Amino acid sequence: CAGSVGPAENQPQHF. Using reference TRBV9 and TRBJ1-5 for the parts outside the CDR3, the full variable domain is DSGVTQTPKHLITATGQRVTLRCSPRSGDLSVYWYQQSLDQGLQFLIQYYNGEERAKGNILERFSAQQFPDLHSELNLSSLELGDSALYFCAGSVGPAENQPQHFGDGTRLSIL.

On this clonotype: Given a far larger clone just one base away, this is likely a sequencing read error. V is TRBV7-9 and J is TRBJ2-7; D not resolved. Germline V gene data show CDR1 as SEHNR and CDR2 as FQNEAQ (reference sequence). The CDR3 extends over 12 amino acids. The CDR3 reads CAGSLGPYEQYF. The CDR3 DNA sequence: TGTGCCGGCAGCTTAGGACCCTACGAGCAGTACTTC.